This is a list of T cell receptor beta chains from one sample in a study of T cell responses to AZD1222 COVID-19 vaccine. Repertoires were generated with immunoSEQ multiplex PCR, while TCRdb's copy carries only in-frame clones and drops some. The table has roughly 200,000 clones, 85% to 95% seen once; the top ten hold 1% to 1.5%. The sequences come from peripheral blood, collected on day 0 of AZD1222 vaccination. These receptors all stem from an adult in good health. Both conserved end residues are part of each CDR3. A D gene is named only where the DNA matches it firmly. Only some rows state a clone size, as once, few, many or a class for expanded clones.

abundance: -
j_gene: TRBJ2-1
v_gene: TRBV24-1
d_gene: TRBD1
CDR3aa: CATSGAGGRDYDEQFF
CDR3nt: TGTGCCACCAGTGGCGCAGGGGGACGGGATTATGATGAGCAGTTCTTC

abundance: -
j_gene: TRBJ2-1
v_gene: TRBV3-1/TRBV3-2
d_gene: -
CDR3aa: CASSQDRPTEQFF
CDR3nt: TGTGCCAGCAGCCAAGATAGACCTACCGAGCAGTTCTTC

abundance: -
j_gene: TRBJ1-2
v_gene: TRBV20-1
d_gene: -
CDR3aa: CSADDYGYTF
CDR3nt: TGCAGTGCGGACGATTATGGCTACACCTTC

abundance: few
j_gene: TRBJ1-6
v_gene: TRBV28
d_gene: -
CDR3aa: CASSFVGNSPLHF
CDR3nt: TGTGCCAGCAGTTTCGTCGGGAATTCACCCCTCCACTTT

abundance: once
j_gene: TRBJ2-1
v_gene: TRBV7-2
d_gene: -
CDR3aa: CASFLGIHEQFF
CDR3nt: TGTGCCAGCTTCTTGGGGATCCATGAGCAGTTCTTC

abundance: -
j_gene: TRBJ1-1
v_gene: TRBV6-2/TRBV6-3
d_gene: -
CDR3aa: CASSSYKDTEAFF
CDR3nt: TGTGCCAGCAGTTCCTACAAGGACACTGAAGCTTTCTTT

abundance: -
j_gene: TRBJ1-6
v_gene: TRBV19
d_gene: -
CDR3aa: CASSSAASSPLHF
CDR3nt: TGTGCCAGTAGTTCGGCGGCTTCATCACCCCTCCACTTT

abundance: few
j_gene: TRBJ2-2
v_gene: TRBV2
d_gene: -
CDR3aa: CASTGSGGELFF
CDR3nt: TGTGCCAGCACAGGGTCCGGCGGGGAGCTGTTTTTT

abundance: -
j_gene: TRBJ2-1
v_gene: TRBV20-1
d_gene: -
CDR3aa: CSASSVAANEQFF
CDR3nt: TGCAGTGCTAGTTCGGTAGCGGCTAATGAGCAGTTCTTC

abundance: -
j_gene: TRBJ2-3
v_gene: TRBV2
d_gene: TRBD1
CDR3aa: CASTLSGTGVRDTQYF
CDR3nt: TGTGCCAGCACCTTATCCGGGACAGGGGTTAGAGATACGCAGTATTTT

abundance: -
j_gene: TRBJ1-2
v_gene: TRBV5-4
d_gene: -
CDR3aa: CASSTEGGWVGYTF
CDR3nt: TGTGCCAGCAGCACCGAGGGGGGGTGGGTTGGCTACACCTTC

abundance: -
j_gene: TRBJ2-7
v_gene: TRBV2
d_gene: TRBD2
CDR3aa: CASRGLAGTNEQYF
CDR3nt: TGTGCCAGCAGGGGACTAGCGGGGACAAACGAGCAGTACTTC

abundance: -
j_gene: TRBJ1-5
v_gene: TRBV9
d_gene: TRBD1
CDR3aa: CASSVEGTGKQPQHF
CDR3nt: TGTGCCAGCAGCGTAGAAGGGACAGGGAAACAGCCCCAGCATTTT

abundance: -
j_gene: TRBJ1-6
v_gene: TRBV30
d_gene: -
CDR3aa: CAWSRTGPLSPLHF
CDR3nt: TGTGCCTGGAGTAGAACAGGGCCCCTTTCACCCCTCCACTTT

abundance: -
j_gene: TRBJ1-2
v_gene: TRBV29-1
d_gene: -
CDR3aa: CSVGGVGLGGYTF
CDR3nt: TGCAGCGTAGGAGGTGTGGGATTGGGTGGCTACACCTTC

abundance: -
j_gene: TRBJ2-3
v_gene: TRBV19
d_gene: TRBD1
CDR3aa: CASMRGLTGTDTQYF
CDR3nt: TGTGCCAGTATGAGGGGATTGACAGGGACAGATACGCAGTATTTT

abundance: -
j_gene: TRBJ1-1
v_gene: TRBV7-9
d_gene: -
CDR3aa: CASSLDDPGAFF
CDR3nt: TGTGCCAGCAGCTTAGACGACCCCGGAGCTTTCTTT

abundance: -
j_gene: TRBJ2-7
v_gene: TRBV7-8
d_gene: -
CDR3aa: CASSSRGGVGEQYF
CDR3nt: TGTGCCAGCAGCTCCCGTGGAGGGGTGGGCGAGCAGTACTTC

abundance: -
j_gene: TRBJ1-2
v_gene: TRBV27
d_gene: -
CDR3aa: CASSPGVLSVGYTF
CDR3nt: TGTGCCAGCAGTCCGGGAGTGCTAAGCGTGGGCTACACCTTC

abundance: -
j_gene: TRBJ1-6
v_gene: TRBV19
d_gene: TRBD1
CDR3aa: CASSITGTEGSPLHF
CDR3nt: TGTGCCAGTAGTATTACCGGGACAGAAGGCTCACCCCTCCACTTT

abundance: -
j_gene: TRBJ2-2
v_gene: TRBV7-2
d_gene: -
CDR3aa: CASSHGGGSNTGELFF
CDR3nt: TGTGCCAGCAGCCACGGTGGGGGATCGAACACCGGGGAGCTGTTTTTT

abundance: -
j_gene: TRBJ1-4
v_gene: TRBV10-3
d_gene: -
CDR3aa: CAISESTGAVEKLFF
CDR3nt: TGTGCCATCAGTGAGTCGACCGGGGCCGTTGAAAAACTGTTTTTT

abundance: -
j_gene: TRBJ1-1
v_gene: TRBV7-9
d_gene: -
CDR3aa: CASSLSAGNTEAFF
CDR3nt: TGTGCCAGCAGCTTAAGTGCTGGGAACACTGAAGCTTTCTTT

abundance: -
j_gene: TRBJ1-6
v_gene: TRBV9
d_gene: -
CDR3aa: CASSERLYNSPLHF
CDR3nt: TGTGCCAGCAGCGAACGGCTCTATAATTCACCCCTCCACTTT

abundance: few
j_gene: TRBJ1-5
v_gene: TRBV4-2
d_gene: -
CDR3aa: CASSRGTGNQPQHF
CDR3nt: TGTGCCAGCAGCCGCGGGACTGGCAATCAGCCCCAGCATTTT

abundance: -
j_gene: TRBJ2-7
v_gene: TRBV19
d_gene: -
CDR3aa: CASSTAGFGEQYF
CDR3nt: TGTGCCAGTAGTACCGCAGGCTTTGGCGAGCAGTACTTC

abundance: -
j_gene: TRBJ2-5
v_gene: TRBV27
d_gene: -
CDR3aa: CASSLSPRETQYF
CDR3nt: TGTGCCAGCAGTTTATCCCCTCGGGAGACCCAGTACTTC

abundance: once
j_gene: TRBJ2-3
v_gene: TRBV6-5
d_gene: -
CDR3aa: CASNLSPESTDTQYF
CDR3nt: TGTGCCAGCAACCTAAGCCCAGAGAGCACAGATACGCAGTATTTT

abundance: -
j_gene: TRBJ1-2
v_gene: TRBV6-6
d_gene: -
CDR3aa: CASNPDYYGYTF
CDR3nt: TGTGCCAGCAATCCAGACTACTATGGCTACACCTTC

abundance: -
j_gene: TRBJ2-7
v_gene: TRBV27
d_gene: TRBD1
CDR3aa: CASSPRGQGSSYEQYF
CDR3nt: TGTGCCAGCAGTCCGAGGGGACAGGGATCGTCCTACGAGCAGTACTTC

abundance: -
j_gene: TRBJ2-3
v_gene: TRBV3-1/TRBV3-2
d_gene: TRBD1
CDR3aa: CASSQFLGGRLSDTQYF
CDR3nt: TGTGCCAGCAGCCAATTCCTAGGGGGCAGGTTGTCAGATACGCAGTATTTT

abundance: -
j_gene: TRBJ1-1
v_gene: TRBV7-2
d_gene: -
CDR3aa: CASSLDVGAFF
CDR3nt: TGTGCCAGCAGCTTAGACGTGGGAGCTTTCTTT

abundance: -
j_gene: TRBJ1-2
v_gene: TRBV5-1
d_gene: TRBD1
CDR3aa: CASSFSGGEYGYTF
CDR3nt: TGCGCCAGCAGCTTCTCAGGGGGGGAGTATGGCTACACCTTC

abundance: once
j_gene: TRBJ2-5
v_gene: TRBV30
d_gene: TRBD2
CDR3aa: CAWSVGAGQETQYF
CDR3nt: TGTGCCTGGAGTGTTGGAGCGGGGCAAGAGACCCAGTACTTC

abundance: -
j_gene: TRBJ1-2
v_gene: TRBV7-9
d_gene: -
CDR3aa: CASSLAQGSYGYTF
CDR3nt: TGTGCCAGCAGCTTAGCGCAGGGGAGCTATGGCTACACCTTC

abundance: once
j_gene: TRBJ1-6
v_gene: TRBV3-1/TRBV3-2
d_gene: -
CDR3aa: CASSQVPRTASFEVSPLHF
CDR3nt: TGTGCCAGCAGCCAAGTTCCCCGGACGGCCAGTTTTGAGGTTTCACCCCTCCACTTT

abundance: -
j_gene: TRBJ2-7
v_gene: TRBV4-3
d_gene: -
CDR3aa: CASSQDLRGPYEQYF
CDR3nt: TGCGCCAGCAGCCAAGATCTAAGGGGACCTTACGAGCAGTACTTC

abundance: once
j_gene: TRBJ1-3
v_gene: TRBV5-6
d_gene: -
CDR3aa: CASSLRSGNTIYF
CDR3nt: TGTGCCAGCAGCTTACGTAGTGGAAACACCATATATTTT

abundance: -
j_gene: TRBJ1-2
v_gene: TRBV6-1
d_gene: -
CDR3aa: CASSEGGRNYGYTF
CDR3nt: TGTGCCAGCAGTGAGGGGGGGCGAAACTATGGCTACACCTTC

abundance: -
j_gene: TRBJ2-1
v_gene: TRBV5-6
d_gene: TRBD1
CDR3aa: CASSLDLTGGSYNEQFF
CDR3nt: TGTGCCAGCAGCTTGGATCTGACAGGGGGCTCGTACAATGAGCAGTTCTTC

abundance: -
j_gene: TRBJ2-5
v_gene: TRBV7-7
d_gene: TRBD2
CDR3aa: CASSNLAGGPGETQYF
CDR3nt: TGTGCCAGCAGCAACTTAGCGGGGGGGCCGGGAGAGACCCAGTACTTC

abundance: -
j_gene: TRBJ1-2
v_gene: TRBV27
d_gene: -
CDR3aa: CASSPITTGIYGYTF
CDR3nt: TGTGCCAGCAGTCCTATAACTACAGGGATCTATGGCTACACCTTC

abundance: once
j_gene: TRBJ1-2
v_gene: TRBV12-3/TRBV12-4
d_gene: -
CDR3aa: CASAQPTLGYTF
CDR3nt: TGTGCCAGCGCGCAGCCAACCCTGGGCTACACCTTC

abundance: -
j_gene: TRBJ2-1
v_gene: TRBV19
d_gene: -
CDR3aa: CASGPNGEQFF
CDR3nt: TGTGCCAGTGGTCCGAATGGTGAGCAGTTCTTC

abundance: -
j_gene: TRBJ2-7
v_gene: TRBV6-2/TRBV6-3
d_gene: -
CDR3aa: CASSQTGRGVYEQYF
CDR3nt: TGTGCCAGCAGCCAAACAGGGAGAGGGGTCTACGAGCAGTACTTC

abundance: -
j_gene: TRBJ1-2
v_gene: TRBV6-5
d_gene: -
CDR3aa: CASSYEGVSNYGYTF
CDR3nt: TGTGCCAGCAGTTACGAGGGGGTTTCTAACTATGGCTACACCTTC

abundance: -
j_gene: TRBJ1-1
v_gene: TRBV3-1/TRBV3-2
d_gene: TRBD1
CDR3aa: CASSRTGGAEVAEAFF
CDR3nt: TGTGCCAGCAGCCGGACAGGGGGAGCTGAAGTCGCTGAAGCTTTCTTT

abundance: -
j_gene: TRBJ2-7
v_gene: TRBV18
d_gene: -
CDR3aa: CASSPQGRATYEQYF
CDR3nt: TGTGCCAGCTCACCACAGGGTAGGGCCACCTACGAGCAGTACTTC

abundance: -
j_gene: TRBJ1-3
v_gene: TRBV5-1
d_gene: TRBD1
CDR3aa: CASSSSGTGGSGNTIYF
CDR3nt: TGCGCCAGCAGCTCTTCCGGGACAGGGGGCTCTGGAAACACCATATATTTT

abundance: -
j_gene: TRBJ1-5
v_gene: TRBV6-6
d_gene: TRBD1
CDR3aa: CASSTGQGGNQPQHF
CDR3nt: TGTGCCAGCAGTACGGGACAGGGGGGAAATCAGCCCCAGCATTTT

abundance: once
j_gene: TRBJ1-4
v_gene: TRBV6-6
d_gene: -
CDR3aa: CASSPGINEKLFF
CDR3nt: TGTGCCAGCAGTCCAGGGATCAATGAAAAACTGTTTTTT

abundance: -
j_gene: TRBJ1-2
v_gene: TRBV6-2/TRBV6-3
d_gene: -
CDR3aa: CASSPLGPGTGNYGYTF
CDR3nt: TGTGCCAGCAGCCCTCTGGGGCCCGGAACGGGGAACTATGGCTACACCTTC

abundance: -
j_gene: TRBJ1-3
v_gene: TRBV6-5
d_gene: -
CDR3aa: CASAPTGSSGNTIYF
CDR3nt: TGTGCCAGCGCCCCTACAGGAAGCTCTGGAAACACCATATATTTT

abundance: -
j_gene: TRBJ2-1
v_gene: TRBV10-3
d_gene: -
CDR3aa: CAIRGVLQNNEQFF
CDR3nt: TGTGCCATCAGGGGAGTTCTACAAAACAATGAGCAGTTCTTC

abundance: -
j_gene: TRBJ1-2
v_gene: TRBV6-2/TRBV6-3
d_gene: -
CDR3aa: CASSYQGDGGYTF
CDR3nt: TGTGCCAGCAGTTACCAAGGCGATGGTGGCTACACCTTC

abundance: -
j_gene: TRBJ1-2
v_gene: TRBV9
d_gene: -
CDR3aa: CASSGGRNYGYTF
CDR3nt: TGTGCCAGCAGCGGAGGACGGAACTATGGCTACACCTTC

abundance: few
j_gene: TRBJ2-1
v_gene: TRBV10-2
d_gene: -
CDR3aa: CASSKPGTPARGEQFF
CDR3nt: TGCGCCAGCAGTAAACCCGGGACCCCGGCCCGAGGTGAGCAGTTCTTC